Sequencing of this TCR beta chain was carried out in a study of tumor T cells in aggressive B-cell lymphoma. The repertoire was sequenced with immunoSEQ multiplex PCR; TCRdb's copy has only in-frame clones and lacks some. The sample yields 3,000 to 4,500 clones, 75% to 90% seen once. CDR1 and CDR2 from the germline V gene are LNHDA and SQIVND (reference sequence). The CDR3 contains 13 residues. Trimming removed 5 bases at V and 9 bases at J, with 16 bases between. Specimen: tumor tissue. This rearrangement joins TRBV19 to TRBJ1-2; D call uncertain. The clonotype comes from an adult with diffuse large B cell lymphoma. The CDR3 DNA sequence: TGTGCCAGTAGTGAAGACCTAGTTCCTAGCTACACCTTC. Its protein product is CASSEDLVPSYTF.